These 27 T cell receptor beta chains were all obtained from the same sample, sequenced in a study of blood T cell repertoires in COVID-19. The data were produced by immunoSEQ multiplex PCR, yet TCRdb's version contains in-frame clones alone and is incomplete. There are approximately 190,000 clones in the sample; 70% to 90% occur only once, and roughly 6.2% lies in the top ten. Sequencing was performed on peripheral blood. Source of these receptors: a woman aged 40 to 50 who had recovered from COVID-19.

The gene calls are TRBV19 and TRBJ1-1; weak D call: TRBD1 (5 bases). This CDR3 spans 16 amino acids. CDR1 and CDR2 (germline): LNHDA, SQIVND (reference sequence). Trimming cost V 5 bases and J 0 bases, with 16 bases left between them. The CDR3 DNA is TGTGCCAGTAGTCTTTACTCTACAGGAATGAACACTGAAGCTTTCTTT. Protein sequence: CASSLYSTGMNTEAFF.

The CDR3 DNA follows: TGTGCCAGCAGTATCCAGACAGGGACTAATGAAAAACTGTTTTTT. Residues: CASSIQTGTNEKLFF. This chain uses TRBV28 with TRBJ1-4; 7 bases match TRBD1. Germline CDR1 and CDR2: MDHEN and SYDVKM. Losses at the gene ends were 5 bases for V and 2 bases for J; bases not matched to a gene: 5. The CDR3 runs to 15 residues.

This clone was detected only once. The chain is built from TRBV6-1 and TRBJ2-2, with 8 bases lining up with TRBD2. Germline assignment: CDR1 MNHNS and CDR2 SASEGT. V lost 0 bases and J lost 0; bases outside the gene matches: 6. The CDR3 has 18 residues. CDR3 in amino acids: CASSEAYTGGPNTGELFF. DNA for the CDR3: TGTGCCAGCAGTGAAGCGTATACGGGAGGGCCGAACACCGGGGAGCTGTTTTTT.

This sequence joins TRBV6-5 and TRBJ1-2; 11 nucleotides align to TRBD1. The ends lost 7 bases at V and 7 bases at J; junction bases unmatched: 11. This CDR3 is 15 amino acids long. Germline lookup yields CDR1 MNHEY and CDR2 SVGAGI. The CDR3 loop is CASTPAGTGGTGYTF. The CDR3, as DNA: TGTGCCAGCACCCCGGCGGGGACAGGGGGAACTGGCTACACCTTC.

The gene calls are TRBV6-5 and TRBJ1-6; perhaps TRBD1 as D (6 bases). Germline V gene lookup returns CDR1 MNHEY and CDR2 SVGAGI. The CDR3 has 14 amino acids. V lost 4 bases to trimming and J lost 3 bases, with 7 bases between them. In DNA form, the CDR3 reads TGTGCCAGCAGTTCGGACAGCTATAATTCACCCCTCCACTTT. As protein: CASSSDSYNSPLHF.

Only a few counts were recorded for this clone. V and J are TRBV6-5 and TRBJ1-6; TRBD1 might be the D (6 bases). This CDR3 spans 13 amino acids. Germline assignment: CDR1 MNHEY and CDR2 SVGAGI. Deletions cut 2 bases from V and 8 bases from J, with 7 bases between. CDR3 sequence reads: CASSYRGYSPLHF. The CDR3 bases are TGTGCCAGCAGTTACAGGGGGTATTCACCCCTCCACTTT.

This rearrangement joins TRBV27 to TRBJ1-5; D gene uncertain. V lost 2 bases to trimming and J lost 0 bases, with 11 bases between them. Germline values: CDR1 MNHEY, CDR2 SMNVEV (reference sequence). This CDR3 contains 16 residues. For the CDR3, the DNA is TGTGCCAGCAGTTTAAAGGCGGGAAATAGCAATCAGCCCCAGCATTTT. It codes for CASSLKAGNSNQPQHF.

This clone came up once. The rearrangement uses TRBV3-1 (or the pseudogene TRBV3-2) and TRBJ1-5; TRBD1 aligns across 8 bases. Germline assignment: CDR1 LGHDT and CDR2 YNNKEL (reference sequence). The CDR3 is made up of 15 amino acids. J lost 2 bases, V lost 4 bases, and 4 bases had no gene match. The CDR3 DNA is TGTGCCAGCAGCCCCCAGGGGGCGGGCAATCAGCCCCAGCATTTT. Its translation is CASSPQGAGNQPQHF.

The rearrangement links TRBV2 to TRBJ1-1, with D uncertain. CDR1 SNHLY and CDR2 FYNNEI come from the germline V gene. The CDR3 loop spans 15 amino acids. V was cut by 4 bases and J by 0 bases, with 12 bases left in between. CDR3 DNA sequence: TGTGCCAGCAGTGTGTGGCAGGCAATGAACACTGAAGCTTTCTTT. It is translated as CASSVWQAMNTEAFF.

CDR3 DNA sequence: TGTGCCAGTAGGATGGGACAGGGGAAGGCCGGGGAGCTGTTTTTT. Amino acids: CASRMGQGKAGELFF. The chain recombines TRBV19 with TRBJ2-2, with TRBD1 identical over 10 bases. Germline V gene sequence: CDR1 LNHDA, CDR2 SQIVND (reference sequence). This CDR3 is built from 15 residues. The V and J ends lost 6 bases and 6 bases, in that order; junction bases with no gene match: 7.

This chain connects TRBV29-1 to TRBJ2-3; D remains ambiguous. The V end lost 4 bases, the J end lost 2 bases, and 7 bases lay between the germline ends. This CDR3 spans 12 amino acids. Germline V CDR1 and CDR2: SQVTM, ANQGSEA. CDR3 protein: CSVADHTDTQYF. The DNA for the CDR3 is TGCAGCGTTGCAGACCACACAGATACGCAGTATTTT.

In this sample, this clone is large (0.1 to 1%). The chain couples TRBV19 to TRBJ1-5, with unresolved D. The germline V gene has CDR1 LNHDA and CDR2 SQIVND (reference sequence). The V and J ends lost 5 bases and 0 bases respectively, with 11 bases between them. The CDR3 contains 15 residues. CDR3 amino acids: CASSVAPYSNQPQHF. The CDR3 coding sequence is TGTGCCAGTAGTGTGGCACCGTATAGCAATCAGCCCCAGCATTTT.

V gene TRBV25-1 combines with J gene TRBJ2-3, with TRBD1 matching 10 bases. CDR1 MGHDK and CDR2 SYGVNS come from the germline V gene. J lost 0 bases, V lost 5 bases, and 11 bases had no gene match. The CDR3 runs to 18 residues. The CDR3 loop reads CASSQGDRGLSSTDTQYF. CDR3 sequence (DNA): TGTGCCAGCAGTCAGGGGGACAGGGGCCTTTCTAGCACAGATACGCAGTATTTT.

V and J are TRBV7-9 and TRBJ2-1, with TRBD1 matching 7 bases. CDR1 is SEHNR, CDR2 FQNEAQ, per germline (reference sequence). V shed 5 bases, J shed 4 bases, and the junction held 5 bases outside the gene matches. This CDR3 spans 14 amino acids. The CDR3 is CASSESQGYNEQFF. CDR3 in DNA: TGTGCCAGCAGCGAATCACAGGGGTACAATGAGCAGTTCTTC.

This rearrangement joins TRBV27 to TRBJ1-6; D possibly corresponds to TRBD1 (6 bases). Germline CDR1 and CDR2: MNHEY and SMNVEV (reference sequence). The germline V and J ends were trimmed by 5 bases and 10 bases, with 15 bases remaining between them. The length of the CDR3 is 14 residues. CDR3 amino acids: CASSPGQGWSPLHF. CDR3 in DNA: TGTGCCAGCAGTCCGGGCCAGGGGTGGTCACCCCTCCACTTT.

The chain has TRBV18 and TRBJ2-7, with D perhaps TRBD1 (5 bases). In germline, CDR1 is KGHSH, CDR2 LQKENI. The CDR3 consists of 13 residues. Trimming removed 4 bases from V and 3 bases from J, with 10 bases in between. CDR3 coding DNA: TGTGCCAGCTCACAGGGGATGGACTACGAGCAGTACTTC. Translation: CASSQGMDYEQYF.

This CDR3 reads CASSPPGTGNTIYF. DNA for the CDR3: TGTGCCAGCAGTCCCCCGGGAACTGGAAACACCATATATTTT. The chain recombines TRBV6-5 with TRBJ1-3, with D unresolved. Trimming took off 5 bases at V and 2 bases at J, with 10 bases between the two ends. The CDR3 sequence is 14 residues long. Germline V gives CDR1 MNHEY, CDR2 SVGAGI.

The V call is TRBV28, the J call TRBJ1-2; D may be TRBD1 (6 bases). The ends were cut back, 8 bases at V and 4 bases at J, with 14 bases in the middle. The germline V gene has CDR1 MDHEN and CDR2 SYDVKM. The CDR3 contains 13 residues. CDR3 residues: CASEDSRGYGYTF. CDR3 nucleotide sequence: TGTGCCAGCGAGGACAGTAGGGGCTATGGCTACACCTTC.

The genes are TRBV11-2 and TRBJ2-7; 12 positions agree with TRBD2. The CDR3 spans 18 residues. J lost 7 bases, V lost 4 bases, and 17 bases had no gene match. CDR1 is SGHAT, CDR2 FQNNGV, per germline. Written as DNA, the CDR3 is TGTGCCAGCAGCTCGACAACAGCACCTAGCGGGAGGGTTAATGAGCAGTACTTC. Amino acid sequence: CASSSTTAPSGRVNEQYF.

The V gene is TRBV7-8, the J gene TRBJ2-5, with TRBD2 matching 12 bases. The CDR3 length is 16 residues. Germline V CDR1 and CDR2: SGHVS, FQNEAQ. Trimming took 5 bases from V and 2 from J; bases not matched to a gene: 6. Written as DNA, the CDR3 is TGTGCCAGCAGCACCCTAGCGGGAGGGATGCAAGAGACCCAGTACTTC. Residues: CASSTLAGGMQETQYF.

The chain recombines TRBV6-5 with TRBJ2-7; 10 positions agree with TRBD1. V dropped 6 bases and J dropped 2; count of bases not matched to a gene: 4. The CDR3 contains 14 residues. The germline V gene encodes CDR1 MNHEY and CDR2 SVGAGI. This CDR3 reads CASRAGTGAYEQYF. CDR3 in DNA: TGTGCCAGCAGGGCCGGGACAGGGGCCTACGAGCAGTACTTC.

This chain joins TRBV19 and TRBJ1-5, with a weak D call TRBD1 (5 bases). Trimming stripped 6 bases from V and 0 bases from J, with 15 bases between. The CDR3 loop spans 16 amino acids. Germline CDR1 is LNHDA and CDR2 is SQIVND (reference sequence). The CDR3 protein is CASRVGQTYSNQPQHF. CDR3 bases: TGTGCCAGTAGGGTGGGGCAGACCTATAGCAATCAGCCCCAGCATTTT.

This clone has just one count. In DNA form, the CDR3 reads TGTGCCTGGAATTGGGAGGGCACAGATACGCAGTATTTT. Translating gives CAWNWEGTDTQYF. The V gene is TRBV30, the J gene TRBJ2-3; possible D gene TRBD2, 6 bases. This CDR3 contains 13 residues. Trimming took 4 bases from V and 1 from J, leaving 9 bases between them. CDR1 GTSNPN and CDR2 SVGIG come from the germline V gene (reference sequence).

V is TRBV7-3 and J is TRBJ1-1; tentative D call: TRBD1 (5 bases). This CDR3 has 17 residues. V lost 4 bases and J lost 1, with 19 bases in between. Germline values: CDR1 SGHTA, CDR2 FQGTGA. The CDR3 DNA sequence: TGTGCCAGCAGCTCGAACGGGGGTTTCGGTAGGAACACTGAAGCTTTCTTT. This gives the protein CASSSNGGFGRNTEAFF. The full variable domain, completed using reference TRBV7-3 and TRBJ1-1, is GAGVSQTPSNKVTEKGKYVELRCDPISGHTALYWYRQSLGQGPEFLIYFQGTGAADDSGLPNDRFFAVRPEGSVSTLKIQRTERGDSAVYLCASSSNGGFGRNTEAFFGQGTRLTVV.

The J gene is TRBJ2-7, the V gene TRBV11-3; no clear D. V was pared by 2 bases and J by 0 bases, with 11 bases between. The CDR3 contains 15 residues. Germline values: CDR1 SGHNT, CDR2 YENEEA. In DNA, the CDR3 is TGTGCCAGCAGCTTATACTCCGATCCCTCCTACGAGCAGTACTTC. It specifies CASSLYSDPSYEQYF.

The rearrangement links TRBV2 to TRBJ1-1; the D gene is possibly TRBD1 (5 bases). Trimming cost V 2 bases and J 6 bases, with 16 bases left between them. From germline, CDR1 is SNHLY and CDR2 FYNNEI. This CDR3 region has 15 residues. The CDR3 DNA sequence: TGTGCCAGCAGTGAATTTGAAGGGGATCGGGCTGAAGCTTTCTTT. This gives the protein CASSEFEGDRAEAFF.

V gene TRBV28 combines with J gene TRBJ2-1; 8 bases are a match to TRBD2. Losses at the gene ends were 6 bases for V and 8 bases for J; bases not matched to a gene: 18. The CDR3 consists of 17 residues. In germline, CDR1 is MDHEN, CDR2 SYDVKM. The CDR3 sequence: CASRLVLTSGERDEQFF. In DNA, the CDR3 is TGTGCCAGCAGGTTGGTCCTTACTAGCGGCGAGAGGGATGAGCAGTTCTTC.